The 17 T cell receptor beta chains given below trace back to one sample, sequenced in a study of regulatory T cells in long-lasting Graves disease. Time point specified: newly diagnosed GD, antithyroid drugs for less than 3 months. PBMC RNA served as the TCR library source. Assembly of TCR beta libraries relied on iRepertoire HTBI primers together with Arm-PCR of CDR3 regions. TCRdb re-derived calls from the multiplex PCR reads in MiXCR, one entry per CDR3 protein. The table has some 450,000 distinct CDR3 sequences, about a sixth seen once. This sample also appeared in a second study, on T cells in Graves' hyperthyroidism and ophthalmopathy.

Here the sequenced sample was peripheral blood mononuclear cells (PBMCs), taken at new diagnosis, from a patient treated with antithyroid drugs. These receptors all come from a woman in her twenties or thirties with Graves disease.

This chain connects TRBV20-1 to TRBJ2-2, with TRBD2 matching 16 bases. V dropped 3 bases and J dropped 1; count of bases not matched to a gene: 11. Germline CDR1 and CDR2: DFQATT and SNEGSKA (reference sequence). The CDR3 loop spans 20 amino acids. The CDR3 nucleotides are TGCAGTGCTAGCGGTCCCGGGACTAGCGGGAGGGCCGGGAACACCGGGGAGCTGTTTTTT. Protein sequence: CSASGPGTSGRAGNTGELFF.

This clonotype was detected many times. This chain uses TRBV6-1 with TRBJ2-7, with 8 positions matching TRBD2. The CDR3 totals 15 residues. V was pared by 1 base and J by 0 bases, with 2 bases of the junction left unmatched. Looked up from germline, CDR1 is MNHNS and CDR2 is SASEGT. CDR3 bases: TGTGCCAGCAGTGAAGACGCGGGAGGCTCCTACGAGCAGTACTTC. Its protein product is CASSEDAGGSYEQYF.

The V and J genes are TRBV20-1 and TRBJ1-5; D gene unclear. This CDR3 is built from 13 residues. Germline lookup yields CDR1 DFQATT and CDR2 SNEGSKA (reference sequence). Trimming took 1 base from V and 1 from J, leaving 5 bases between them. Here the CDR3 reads CSARVFSNQPQHF. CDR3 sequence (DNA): TGCAGTGCTAGAGTGTTCAGCAATCAGCCCCAGCATTTT.

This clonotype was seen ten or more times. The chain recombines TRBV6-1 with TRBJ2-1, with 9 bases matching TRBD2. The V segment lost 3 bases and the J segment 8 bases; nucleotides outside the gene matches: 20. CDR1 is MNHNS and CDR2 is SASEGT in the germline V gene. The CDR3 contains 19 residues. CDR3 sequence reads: CASSEARGRGASGNHEQFF. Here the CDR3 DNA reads TGTGCCAGCAGTGAGGCGAGGGGCAGGGGGGCTAGCGGGAACCATGAGCAGTTCTTC.

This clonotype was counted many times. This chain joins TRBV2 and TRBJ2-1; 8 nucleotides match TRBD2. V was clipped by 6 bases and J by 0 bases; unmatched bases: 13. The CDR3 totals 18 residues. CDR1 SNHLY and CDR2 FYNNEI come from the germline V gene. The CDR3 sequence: CASRVGGVAGSSYNEQFF. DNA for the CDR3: TGTGCCAGCAGGGTGGGGGGGGTAGCGGGGAGCTCCTACAATGAGCAGTTCTTC.

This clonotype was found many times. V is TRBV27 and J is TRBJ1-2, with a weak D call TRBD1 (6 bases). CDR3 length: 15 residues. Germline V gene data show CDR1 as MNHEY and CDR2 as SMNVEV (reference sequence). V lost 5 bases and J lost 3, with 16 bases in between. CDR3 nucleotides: TGTGCCAGCAGTCCCCTGACGGACAGCCACTATGGCTACACCTTC. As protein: CASSPLTDSHYGYTF.

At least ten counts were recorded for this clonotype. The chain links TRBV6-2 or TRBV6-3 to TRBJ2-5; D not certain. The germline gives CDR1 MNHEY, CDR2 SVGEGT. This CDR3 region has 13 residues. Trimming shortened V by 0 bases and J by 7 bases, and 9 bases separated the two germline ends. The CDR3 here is CASSYSVAATQYF. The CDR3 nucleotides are TGTGCCAGCAGTTACTCCGTGGCAGCGACCCAGTACTTC.

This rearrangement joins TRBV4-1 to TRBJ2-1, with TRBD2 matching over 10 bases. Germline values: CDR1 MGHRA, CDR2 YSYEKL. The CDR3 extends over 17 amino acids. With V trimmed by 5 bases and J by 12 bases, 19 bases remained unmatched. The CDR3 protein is CASSSRVGTSVRRGQFF. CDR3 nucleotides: TGCGCCAGCAGCTCCCGAGTTGGGACTAGCGTGCGGCGTGGGCAGTTCTTC.

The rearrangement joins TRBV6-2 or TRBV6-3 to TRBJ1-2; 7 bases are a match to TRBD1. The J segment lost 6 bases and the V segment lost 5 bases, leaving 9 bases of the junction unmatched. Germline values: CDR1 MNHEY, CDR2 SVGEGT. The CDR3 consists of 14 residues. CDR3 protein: CASSLTEGADGYTF. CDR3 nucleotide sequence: TGTGCCAGCAGTCTAACCGAGGGGGCCGATGGCTACACCTTC.

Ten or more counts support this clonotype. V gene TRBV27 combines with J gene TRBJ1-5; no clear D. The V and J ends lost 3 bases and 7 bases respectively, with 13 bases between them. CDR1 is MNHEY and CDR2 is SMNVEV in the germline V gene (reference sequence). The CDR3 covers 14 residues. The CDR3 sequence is CASSFAYNSQPQHF. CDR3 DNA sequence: TGTGCCAGCAGTTTCGCCTACAACTCGCAGCCCCAGCATTTT.

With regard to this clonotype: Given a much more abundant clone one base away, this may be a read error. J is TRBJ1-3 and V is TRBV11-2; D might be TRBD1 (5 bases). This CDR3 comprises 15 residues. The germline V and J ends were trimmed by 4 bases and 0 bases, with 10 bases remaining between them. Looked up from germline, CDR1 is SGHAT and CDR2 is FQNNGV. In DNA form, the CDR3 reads TGTGCCAGCAGCTCGGGACCAAGCTCTGGAAACACCATATATTTT. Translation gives CASSSGPSSGNTIYF.

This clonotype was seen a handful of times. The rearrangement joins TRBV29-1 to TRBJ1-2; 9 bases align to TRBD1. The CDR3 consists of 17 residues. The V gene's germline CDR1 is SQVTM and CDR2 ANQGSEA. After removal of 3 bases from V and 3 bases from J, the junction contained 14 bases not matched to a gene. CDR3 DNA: TGCAGCGTTGAGTTATACGGGACAGGGAAAAGCGACTATGGCTACACCTTC. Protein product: CSVELYGTGKSDYGYTF.

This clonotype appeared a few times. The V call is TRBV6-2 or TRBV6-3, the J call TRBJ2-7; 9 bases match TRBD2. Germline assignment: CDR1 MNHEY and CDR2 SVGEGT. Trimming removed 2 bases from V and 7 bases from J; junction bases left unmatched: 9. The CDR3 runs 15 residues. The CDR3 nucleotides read TGTGCCAGCAGTTACAGGGCGGGAGGGCCACAAGAGCAGTACTTC. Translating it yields CASSYRAGGPQEQYF.

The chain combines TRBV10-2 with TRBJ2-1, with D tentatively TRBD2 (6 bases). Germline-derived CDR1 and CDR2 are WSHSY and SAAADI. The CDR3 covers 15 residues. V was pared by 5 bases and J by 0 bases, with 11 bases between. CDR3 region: CASSPGLLSYNEQFF. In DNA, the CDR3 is TGCGCCAGCAGTCCGGGACTTCTCTCCTACAATGAGCAGTTCTTC.

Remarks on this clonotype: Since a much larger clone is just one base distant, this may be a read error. The CDR3 DNA sequence: TGTGCCAGCAGGACTACCGGTGAGCAGTTCTTC. The encoded protein is CASRTTGEQFF. V usage is TRBV3-1 and J usage is TRBJ2-1; tentative D call: TRBD2 (5 bases). Trimming left V 6 bases short and J 9 bases short, with 9 bases between. This CDR3 has 11 residues. From germline, CDR1 is LGHDT and CDR2 YNNKEL (reference sequence).

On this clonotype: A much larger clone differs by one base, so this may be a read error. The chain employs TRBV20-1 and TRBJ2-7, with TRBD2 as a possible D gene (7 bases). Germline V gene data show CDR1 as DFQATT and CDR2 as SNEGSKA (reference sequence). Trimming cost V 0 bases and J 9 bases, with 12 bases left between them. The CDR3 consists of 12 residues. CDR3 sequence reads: CSAREGGATQYF. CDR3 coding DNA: TGCAGTGCTAGAGAGGGGGGGGCTACGCAGTACTTC.

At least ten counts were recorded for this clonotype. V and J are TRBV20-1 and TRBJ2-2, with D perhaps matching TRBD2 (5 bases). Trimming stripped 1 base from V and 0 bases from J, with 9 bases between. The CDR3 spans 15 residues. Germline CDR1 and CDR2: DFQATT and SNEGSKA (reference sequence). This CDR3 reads CSARASGPNTGELFF. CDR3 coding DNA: TGCAGTGCTAGAGCCAGCGGTCCGAACACCGGGGAGCTGTTTTTT.